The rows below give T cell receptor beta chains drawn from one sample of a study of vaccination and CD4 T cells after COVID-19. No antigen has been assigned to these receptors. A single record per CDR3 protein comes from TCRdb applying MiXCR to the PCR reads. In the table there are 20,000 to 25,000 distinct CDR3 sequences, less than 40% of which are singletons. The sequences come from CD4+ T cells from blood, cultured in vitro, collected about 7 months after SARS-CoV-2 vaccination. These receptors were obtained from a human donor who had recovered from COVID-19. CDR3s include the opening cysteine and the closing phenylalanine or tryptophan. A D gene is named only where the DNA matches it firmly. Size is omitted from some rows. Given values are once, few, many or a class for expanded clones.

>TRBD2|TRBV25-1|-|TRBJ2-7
TGTGCCAGCAGTGAATATAAGCGGGAGGGTCTCTACGAGCAGTACTTC
CASSEYKREGLYEQYF
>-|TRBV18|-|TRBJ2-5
TGTGCCAGCTCTCCAGGCCGGGAGACCCAGTACTTC
CASSPGRETQYF
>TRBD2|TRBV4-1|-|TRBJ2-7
TGCGCCAGCAGCCTGATGGGGACTAGCGGCTACGAGCAGTACTTC
CASSLMGTSGYEQYF
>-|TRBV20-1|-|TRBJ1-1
TGCAGTGCTAGAGTACACCCGAACACTGAAGCTTTCTTT
CSARVHPNTEAFF
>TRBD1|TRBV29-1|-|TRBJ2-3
TGCAGCGTTGCACAGGGGGCTGTGGCAGATACGCAGTATTTT
CSVAQGAVADTQYF
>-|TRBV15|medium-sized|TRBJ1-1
TGTGCCACCACTTATGGCGGAGTCCTTCGGGAAGCTTTCTTT
CATTYGGVLREAFF
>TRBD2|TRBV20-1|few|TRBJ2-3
TGCAGTGCTAGGGGGGTTCCGGGACTAGCGGGAGGGAGTGGGGTTACGCAGTATTTT
CSARGVPGLAGGSGVTQYF
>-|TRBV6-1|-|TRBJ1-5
TGTGCCAGCAGTGATCAGGGAATCGGTCACAATCAGCCCCAGCATTTT
CASSDQGIGHNQPQHF
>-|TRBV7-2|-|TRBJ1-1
TGTGCCAGCAGCCGCCCCCAAGGGAGCACTGAAGCTTTCTTT
CASSRPQGSTEAFF
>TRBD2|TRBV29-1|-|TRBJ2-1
TGCAGCGTTAGTGGTGCTGGCGGGAGAGGTGAGCAGTTCTTC
CSVSGAGGRGEQFF
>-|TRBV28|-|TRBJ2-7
TGTGCCAGCAGTTTACAGACCCTTTACGAGCAGTACTTC
CASSLQTLYEQYF
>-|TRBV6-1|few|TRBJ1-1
TGTGCCAGCAGACTACGACAAGGCACTGAAGCTTTCTTT
CASRLRQGTEAFF
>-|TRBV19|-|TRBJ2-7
TGTGCCAGTCGCGGGACAGTCTTTTCCTACGAGCAGTACTTC
CASRGTVFSYEQYF
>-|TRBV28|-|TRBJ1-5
TGTGCCAGCAGTGGGGAATACCGTTATCAGAGGGTTAGCAATCAGCCCCAGCATTTT
CASSGEYRYQRVSNQPQHF
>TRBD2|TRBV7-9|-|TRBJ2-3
TGTGCCAGCAGCCCCGTGGTAGCGGGAGTGGTAGATACGCAGTATTTT
CASSPVVAGVVDTQYF